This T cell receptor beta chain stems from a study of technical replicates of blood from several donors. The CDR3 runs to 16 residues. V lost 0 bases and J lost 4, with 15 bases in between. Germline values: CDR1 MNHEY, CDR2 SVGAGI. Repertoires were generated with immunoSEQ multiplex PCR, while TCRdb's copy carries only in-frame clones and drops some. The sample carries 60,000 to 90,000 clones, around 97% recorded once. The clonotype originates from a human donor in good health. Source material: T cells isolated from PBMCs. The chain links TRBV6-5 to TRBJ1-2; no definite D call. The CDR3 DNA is TGTGCCAGCAGTTACTCGATTTTGAGAGGGTCCTATGGCTACACCTTC. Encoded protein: CASSYSILRGSYGYTF.